The 17 T cell receptor beta chains listed next were all sequenced from one sample in a study of T cell repertoires in cytomegalovirus infection. MiXCR, applied by TCRdb to the reads, yields one record per CDR3 protein. The sample lists about 360,000 distinct CDR3 sequences, roughly 20% occurring once. Sequences were obtained from PBMCs. These receptor sequences come from a human donor in good health (CMV status not recorded). Some clones in this sample may be carry-over from other donors' samples.

This clonotype was counted only a few times. The chain uses TRBV4-1 and TRBJ1-4; no reliable D call. The CDR3 has 17 amino acids. The V end lost 0 bases, the J end lost 0 bases, and 11 bases lay between the germline ends. Germline lookup yields CDR1 MGHRA and CDR2 YSYEKL. The CDR3 DNA sequence: TGCGCCAGCAGCCAAGAGTATGTCCGGACAACTAATGAAAAACTGTTTTTT. Translation gives CASSQEYVRTTNEKLFF.

This clonotype was detected only a few times. This chain links TRBV3-1 with TRBJ1-2, with a possible D match to TRBD1 (6 bases). This CDR3 contains 21 residues. The V end was cut by 1 base, the J end by 0 bases, with 27 bases between. The V gene's germline CDR1 is LGHDT and CDR2 YNNKEL (reference sequence). The CDR3 nucleotides read TGTGCCAGCAGCCAAGTAACTCCGTTCTCCAGGGGCTACCCGGCTAACTATGGCTACACCTTC. Its translation is CASSQVTPFSRGYPANYGYTF.

As DNA, the CDR3 is TGTGCCAGCGGAGGACTAGCGGGGGTAGACAATGAGCAGTTCTTC. Amino acid sequence: CASGGLAGVDNEQFF. This chain joins TRBV2 and TRBJ2-1; 13 bases line up with TRBD2. This CDR3 is 15 amino acids long. From germline, CDR1 is SNHLY and CDR2 FYNNEI. V trimming: 8 bases; J trimming: 5 bases; junction bases outside the gene matches: 6.

The rearrangement joins TRBV4-3 to TRBJ1-4; D is unclear. V was clipped by 2 bases and J by 8 bases, with 18 bases between them. Germline CDR1 reads LGHNA; CDR2 reads YSLEER. The CDR3 sequence is 16 residues long. CDR3 coding DNA: TGCGCCAGCAGCCAACAGGTGGGGAGAGCGGTCGAAAAACTGTTTTTT. It is translated as CASSQQVGRAVEKLFF.

This clonotype was seen at least ten times. V gene TRBV7-2 combines with J gene TRBJ2-5, with unresolved D. Germline CDR1 SGHTA, CDR2 FQGNSA. Trimming pared 5 bases from V and 3 bases from J, leaving 13 bases between. The CDR3 contains 14 residues. DNA of the CDR3: TGTGCCAGCAGCCATAGACGGCCCAAAGAGACCCAGTACTTC. Its translation: CASSHRRPKETQYF.

V gene TRBV4-3 combines with J gene TRBJ2-2; possible D gene TRBD2, 6 bases. Trimming removed 1 base from V and 6 bases from J, with 15 bases in between. Germline values: CDR1 LGHNA, CDR2 YSLEER. The CDR3 has 16 amino acids. The CDR3 loop is CASSQVLASVPGELFF. DNA of the CDR3: TGCGCCAGCAGCCAAGTATTGGCTAGCGTACCCGGGGAGCTGTTTTTT.

This sequence joins TRBV20-1 and TRBJ2-5; D may be TRBD2 (6 bases). Germline CDR1 and CDR2: DFQATT and SNEGSKA (reference sequence). CDR3 length equals 12 residues. V was clipped by 6 bases and J by 5 bases, with 13 bases between them. The CDR3 region is CSAITSPETQYF. The DNA for the CDR3 is TGCAGTGCCATTACTAGCCCCGAGACCCAGTACTTC.

The chain has TRBV2 and TRBJ1-6; perhaps TRBD1 as D (5 bases). Trimming shortened V by 6 bases and J by 11 bases, and 11 bases separated the two germline ends. This CDR3 spans 12 amino acids. Germline V lookup: CDR1 SNHLY, CDR2 FYNNEI. CDR3 nucleotide sequence: TGTGCCAGCAGCGACAGAGCGCCACCCCTCCACTTT. The encoded protein is CASSDRAPPLHF.

This clonotype was found many times. CDR3 DNA sequence: TGTGCCAGCAGTTTATCTACAGAGGGGGTCTATGGCTACACCTTC. Encoded protein: CASSLSTEGVYGYTF. V and J are TRBV28 and TRBJ1-2, with D perhaps matching TRBD1 (6 bases). Trimming removed 1 base from V and 4 bases from J, with 13 bases in between. Germline CDR1 reads MDHEN; CDR2 reads SYDVKM. The CDR3 consists of 15 residues.

This clonotype was found many times. This chain connects TRBV12-3 or TRBV12-4 to TRBJ2-1, with 7 bases identical to TRBD2. Trimming cost V 2 bases and J 1 base; bases outside gene matches: 8. The CDR3 has 17 amino acids. The CDR3: CASSLSLGTTSYNEQFF. DNA of the CDR3: TGTGCCAGCAGTTTATCCCTCGGGACTACTTCCTACAATGAGCAGTTCTTC.

The V call is TRBV27, the J call TRBJ2-7; 11 bases are shared with TRBD2. Germline CDR1 is MNHEY and CDR2 is SMNVEV (reference sequence). The CDR3 is made up of 17 amino acids. V lost 6 bases, J lost 0 bases, and 10 bases stayed unmatched. The CDR3 DNA sequence: TGTGCCAGCAGACCGGGACTAGCGGCGAAAAGCTCCTACGAGCAGTACTTC. This codes for CASRPGLAAKSSYEQYF.

This clonotype was detected ten times or more. The chain has TRBV7-9 and TRBJ2-1; TRBD2 is a possible D gene (6 bases). V dropped 1 base and J dropped 6 bases, with 10 bases sitting between them. CDR1 SEHNR and CDR2 FQNEAQ come from the germline V gene (reference sequence). This CDR3 region has 14 residues. CDR3 nucleotide sequence: TGTGCCAGCAGCTTAGGACTAGAATTCAATGAGCAGTTCTTC. Residues: CASSLGLEFNEQFF. The whole variable domain, filled in from reference TRBV7-9 and TRBJ2-1, reads DTGVSQNPRHKITKRGQNVTFRCDPISEHNRLYWYRQTLGQGPEFLTYFQNEAQLEKSRLLSDRFSAERPKGSFSTLEIQRTEQGDSAMYLCASSLGLEFNEQFFGPGTRLTVL.

The rearrangement links TRBV7-8 to TRBJ1-1, with D perhaps matching TRBD1 (6 bases). CDR3 length: 19 amino acids. Trimming removed 5 bases from V and 4 bases from J, with 29 bases in between. CDR1 is SGHVS and CDR2 is FQNEAQ in the germline V gene. The CDR3 DNA reads as TGTGCCAGCAGCCCCCCCCGGGCAGGGGCCCTCCGGGGGACCACTGAAGCTTTCTTT. It encodes CASSPPRAGALRGTTEAFF.

This clonotype was counted a few times. The chain joins TRBV4-3 to TRBJ1-2; no definite D call. The CDR3 contains 13 residues. The V gene's germline CDR1 is LGHNA and CDR2 YSLEER. Trimming removed 2 bases from V and 2 bases from J, with 6 bases in between. The CDR3 spells CASSQYQNYGYTF. CDR3 nucleotide sequence: TGCGCCAGCAGCCAATACCAGAACTATGGCTACACCTTC.

This clonotype turned up a few times. This chain joins TRBV5-1 and TRBJ1-2, with TRBD1 as a possible D gene (5 bases). The CDR3 length is 15 residues. Between the trimmed V and J ends, which lost 4 bases and 5 bases, there was a span of 18 bases. The germline V gene encodes CDR1 SGHRS and CDR2 YFSETQ. The CDR3 coding sequence is TGCGCCAGCAGCAAGGACGGGGACGGCCCATATGGCTACACCTTC. Residues: CASSKDGDGPYGYTF.

This chain joins TRBV27 and TRBJ1-2; TRBD1 matches at 8 bases. In germline, CDR1 is MNHEY, CDR2 SMNVEV (reference sequence). The CDR3 extends over 13 amino acids. V trimming: 3 bases; J trimming: 7 bases; junction bases outside the gene matches: 4. This CDR3 is CASSFSQGVGYTF. The CDR3 DNA reads TGTGCCAGCAGTTTCTCACAGGGGGTTGGCTACACCTTC.

This clonotype was picked up many times. The chain combines TRBV14 with TRBJ2-5; D is uncertain. This CDR3 has 12 residues. V dropped 1 base and J dropped 5 bases, with 5 bases sitting between them. Germline V gene sequence: CDR1 SGHDN, CDR2 FVKESK. The CDR3 DNA sequence: TGTGCCAGCAGCCAAGGGTACGAGACCCAGTACTTC. Translating it yields CASSQGYETQYF.